One TCR beta chain is described in this entry. Per the original data handling: Amplification from reference gene primers served as the basis for estimated nucleated cell counts. Repertoires were generated with immunoSEQ multiplex PCR, while TCRdb's copy carries only in-frame clones and drops some. For V, J and clone size, that table is used; D and trimming come from the DNA. The repertoire consists of some 83,000 clones, with about 82% occurring once and the leading ten covering 7% to 9%. This CDR3 comprises 13 residues. Per germline, CDR1 SNHLY and CDR2 FYNNEI. The ends were cut back, 4 bases at V and 1 base at J, with 7 bases in the middle. These data originate in a study of blood T cell repertoires in COVID-19. Across the whole study: COVID-19 samples, acute and convalescent, were from the United States, Italy and Spain.

The sequenced material came from peripheral blood. This receptor was obtained from a man aged 50 or older with active COVID-19. The genes are TRBV2 and TRBJ1-1; D is undetermined. Here the CDR3 reads CASSGGRNTEAFF. CDR3 sequence (DNA): TGTGCCAGCAGTGGAGGCAGGAACACTGAAGCTTTCTTT. Combining the CDR3 with reference TRBV2 and TRBJ1-1 gives the whole variable domain EPEVTQTPSHQVTQMGQEVILRCVPISNHLYFYWYRQILGQKVEFLVSFYNNEISEKSEIFDDQFSVERPDGSNFTLKIRSTKLEDSAMYFCASSGGRNTEAFFGQGTRLTVV.